This TCR beta chain is drawn from a study of regulatory T cells in long-lasting Graves disease. This clonotype was picked up many times. Time point given: newly diagnosed GD, antithyroid drugs for less than 3 months. The TCR library was made from RNA that had been extracted from PBMCs in TRIzol. Through Arm-PCR of CDR3 regions and iRepertoire HTBI primers, TCR beta libraries were built. TCRdb re-called the multiplex PCR reads with MiXCR, one entry per CDR3 protein. The sample lists more than 400,000 distinct CDR3 sequences; around 15% were seen once. The same specimen was also included in a second study, on T cells in Graves' hyperthyroidism and ophthalmopathy.

The starting material was peripheral blood mononuclear cells (PBMCs), obtained at new diagnosis, from a patient treated with antithyroid drugs. The receptor was derived from a man aged 35-49 years with Graves disease.

The CDR3 is CASSLDGGFGEQFF. CDR3 coding DNA: TGCGCCAGCAGCTTGGATGGCGGTTTTGGGGAGCAGTTCTTC. The rearrangement joins TRBV5-1 to TRBJ2-1; D is unclear. The germline CDR1 and CDR2 sequences are SGHRS and YFSETQ. V gave up 0 bases and J gave up 10 bases, with 14 bases separating them. The CDR3 totals 14 residues.